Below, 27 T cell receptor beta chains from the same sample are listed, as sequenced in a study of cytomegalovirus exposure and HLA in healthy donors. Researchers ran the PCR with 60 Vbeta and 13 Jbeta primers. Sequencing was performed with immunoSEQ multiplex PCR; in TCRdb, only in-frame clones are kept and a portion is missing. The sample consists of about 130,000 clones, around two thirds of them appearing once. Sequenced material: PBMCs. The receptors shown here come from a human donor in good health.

CDR3 in amino acids: CASKTEGAGGSGELFF. The CDR3 DNA reads as TGCGCCAGCAAAACGGAGGGGGCAGGGGGCTCCGGGGAGCTGTTTTTT. The J gene is TRBJ2-2, the V gene TRBV5-1; 8 bases fit TRBD1. In germline, CDR1 is SGHRS, CDR2 YFSETQ. CDR3 length: 16 residues. With 6 bases clipped from V and 6 bases from J, the junction kept 13 bases outside the gene matches.

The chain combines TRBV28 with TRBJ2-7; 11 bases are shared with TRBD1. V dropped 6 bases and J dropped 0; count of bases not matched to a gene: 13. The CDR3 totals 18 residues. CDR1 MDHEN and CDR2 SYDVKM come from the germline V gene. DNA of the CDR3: TGTGCCAGCAGCCGCGGGACAGGGGGGCCCCTCAGCTCCTACGAGCAGTACTTC. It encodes CASSRGTGGPLSSYEQYF.

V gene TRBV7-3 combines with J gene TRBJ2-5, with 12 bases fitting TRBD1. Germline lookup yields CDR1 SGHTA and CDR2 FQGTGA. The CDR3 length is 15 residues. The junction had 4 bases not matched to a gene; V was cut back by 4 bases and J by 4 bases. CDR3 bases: TGTGCCAGCAGCTGGGGGACAGGGGGCATAGAGACCCAGTACTTC. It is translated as CASSWGTGGIETQYF.

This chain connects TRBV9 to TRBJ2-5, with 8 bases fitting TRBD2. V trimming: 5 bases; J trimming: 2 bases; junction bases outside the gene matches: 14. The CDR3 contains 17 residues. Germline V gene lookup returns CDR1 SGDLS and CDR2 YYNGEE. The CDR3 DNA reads TGTGCCAGCAGTATAGATCCGGTAGCGGGGCTGCAAGAGACCCAGTACTTC. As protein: CASSIDPVAGLQETQYF. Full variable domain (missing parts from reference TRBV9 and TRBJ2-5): DSGVTQTPKHLITATGQRVTLRCSPRSGDLSVYWYQQSLDQGLQFLIQYYNGEERAKGNILERFSAQQFPDLHSELNLSSLELGDSALYFCASSIDPVAGLQETQYFGPGTRLLVL.

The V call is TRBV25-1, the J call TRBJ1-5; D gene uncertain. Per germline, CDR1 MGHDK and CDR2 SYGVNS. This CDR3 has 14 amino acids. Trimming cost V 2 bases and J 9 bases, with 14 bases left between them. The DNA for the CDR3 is TGTGCCAGCAGTGAAACCGGGTCTGGCAGGCCCCAGCATTTT. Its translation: CASSETGSGRPQHF.

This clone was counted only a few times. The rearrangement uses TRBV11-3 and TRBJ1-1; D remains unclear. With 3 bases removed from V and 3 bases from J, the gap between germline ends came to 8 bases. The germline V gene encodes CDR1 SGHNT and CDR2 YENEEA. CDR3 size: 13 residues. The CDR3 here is CASSFRGYTEAFF. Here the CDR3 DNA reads TGTGCCAGCAGCTTTCGGGGATACACTGAAGCTTTCTTT.

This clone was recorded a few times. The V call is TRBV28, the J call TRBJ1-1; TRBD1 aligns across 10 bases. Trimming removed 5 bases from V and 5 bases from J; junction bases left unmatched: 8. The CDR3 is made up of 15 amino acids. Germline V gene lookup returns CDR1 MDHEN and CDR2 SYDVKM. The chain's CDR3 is CASSQTGGRWTEAFF. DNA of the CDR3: TGTGCCAGCAGTCAGACAGGGGGCCGGTGGACTGAAGCTTTCTTT.

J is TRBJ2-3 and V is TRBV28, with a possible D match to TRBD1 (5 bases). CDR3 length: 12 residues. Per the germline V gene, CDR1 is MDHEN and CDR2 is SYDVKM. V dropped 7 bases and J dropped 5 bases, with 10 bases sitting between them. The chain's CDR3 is CASNQGLDTQYF. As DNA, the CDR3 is TGTGCCAGCAACCAGGGTTTAGATACGCAGTATTTT.

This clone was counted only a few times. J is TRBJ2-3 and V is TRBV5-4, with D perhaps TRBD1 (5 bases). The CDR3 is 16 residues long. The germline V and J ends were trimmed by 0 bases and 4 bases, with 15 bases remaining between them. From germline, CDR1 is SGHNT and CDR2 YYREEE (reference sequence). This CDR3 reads CASSLDVGVGADTQYF. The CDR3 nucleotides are TGTGCCAGCAGCTTGGATGTTGGGGTAGGGGCAGATACGCAGTATTTT.

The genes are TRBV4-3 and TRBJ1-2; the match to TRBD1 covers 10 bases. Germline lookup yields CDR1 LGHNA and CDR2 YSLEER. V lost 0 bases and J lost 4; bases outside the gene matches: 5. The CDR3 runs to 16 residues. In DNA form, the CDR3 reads TGCGCCAGCAGCCAAGATTCACGGACAGGGGGCTATGGCTACACCTTC. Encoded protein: CASSQDSRTGGYGYTF.

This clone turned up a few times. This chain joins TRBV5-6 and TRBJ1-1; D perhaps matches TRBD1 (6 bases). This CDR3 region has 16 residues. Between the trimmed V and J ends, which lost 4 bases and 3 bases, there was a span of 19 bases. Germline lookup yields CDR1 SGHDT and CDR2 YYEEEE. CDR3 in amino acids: CASSLGGRGRYTEAFF. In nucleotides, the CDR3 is TGTGCCAGCAGCCTAGGTGGCAGGGGACGATACACTGAAGCTTTCTTT. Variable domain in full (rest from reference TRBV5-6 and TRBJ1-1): DAGVTQSPTHLIKTRGQQVTLRCSPKSGHDTVSWYQQALGQGPQFIFQYYEEEERQRGNFPDRFSGHQFPNYSSELNVNALLLGDSALYLCASSLGGRGRYTEAFFGQGTRLTVV.

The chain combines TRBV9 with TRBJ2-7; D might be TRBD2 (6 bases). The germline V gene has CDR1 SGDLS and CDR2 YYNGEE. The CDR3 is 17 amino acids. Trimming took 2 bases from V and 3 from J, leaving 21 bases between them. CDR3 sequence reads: CASSVGSSRGLFYEQYF. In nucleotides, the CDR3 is TGTGCCAGCAGCGTTGGGTCTAGTCGGGGGTTATTCTACGAGCAGTACTTC.

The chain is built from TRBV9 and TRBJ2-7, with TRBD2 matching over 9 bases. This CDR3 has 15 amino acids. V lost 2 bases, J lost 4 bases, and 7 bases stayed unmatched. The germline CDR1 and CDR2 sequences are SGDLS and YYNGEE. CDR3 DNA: TGTGCCAGCAGCGTTAATAGCGGGAGCGGATACGAGCAGTACTTC. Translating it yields CASSVNSGSGYEQYF.

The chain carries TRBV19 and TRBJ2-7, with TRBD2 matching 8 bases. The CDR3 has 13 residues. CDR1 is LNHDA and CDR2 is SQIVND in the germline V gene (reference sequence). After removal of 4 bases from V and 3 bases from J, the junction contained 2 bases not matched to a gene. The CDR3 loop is CASSSGGLYEQYF. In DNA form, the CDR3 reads TGTGCCAGTAGTAGCGGGGGGCTCTACGAGCAGTACTTC.

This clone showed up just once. The chain's CDR3 is CASSVIGDSDTQYF. CDR3 bases: TGTGCCAGCAGCGTAATCGGGGACTCAGATACGCAGTATTTT. This chain joins TRBV9 and TRBJ2-3; the D gene is possibly TRBD2 (6 bases). CDR1 and CDR2 from the germline V gene are SGDLS and YYNGEE. The CDR3 runs 14 residues. Trimming left V 1 base short and J 4 bases short, with 10 bases between.

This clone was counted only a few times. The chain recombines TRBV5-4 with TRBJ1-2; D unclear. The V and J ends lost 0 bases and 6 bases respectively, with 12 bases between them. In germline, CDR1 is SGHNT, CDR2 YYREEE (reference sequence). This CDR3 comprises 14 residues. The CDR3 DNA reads TGTGCCAGCAGCTTGGCCGGGGTACCCCATGGCTACACCTTC. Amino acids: CASSLAGVPHGYTF.

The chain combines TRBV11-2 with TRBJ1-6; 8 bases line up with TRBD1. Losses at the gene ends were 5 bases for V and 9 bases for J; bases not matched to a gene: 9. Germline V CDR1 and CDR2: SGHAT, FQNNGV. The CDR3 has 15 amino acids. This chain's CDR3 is CASSMAQGVISPLHF. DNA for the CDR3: TGTGCCAGCAGCATGGCACAGGGGGTAATTTCACCCCTCCACTTT.

As DNA, the CDR3 is TGTGCCAGCAGCGCGGAACAGGGGGGCACTGAAGCTTTCTTT. Protein product: CASSAEQGGTEAFF. V is TRBV9 and J is TRBJ1-1; 8 nucleotides align to TRBD1. Trimming removed 3 bases from V and 4 bases from J; junction bases left unmatched: 5. Germline loops: CDR1 SGDLS, CDR2 YYNGEE. The CDR3 has 14 residues.

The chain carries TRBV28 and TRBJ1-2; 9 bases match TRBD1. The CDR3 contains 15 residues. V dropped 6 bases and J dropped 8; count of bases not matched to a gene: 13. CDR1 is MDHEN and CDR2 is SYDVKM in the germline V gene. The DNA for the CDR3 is TGTGCCAGCAGACCTTATTTGGGACAGGGTGCCGGCTACACCTTC. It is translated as CASRPYLGQGAGYTF.

In DNA, the CDR3 is TGTGCCAGCAGCCCCACAATGGCCGGGGAGCTGTTTTTT. This encodes CASSPTMAGELFF. The rearrangement links TRBV14 to TRBJ2-2; D is ambiguous. CDR1 and CDR2 (germline): SGHDN, FVKESK. The CDR3 length is 13 residues. Between the trimmed V and J ends, which lost 4 bases and 6 bases, there was a span of 9 bases.

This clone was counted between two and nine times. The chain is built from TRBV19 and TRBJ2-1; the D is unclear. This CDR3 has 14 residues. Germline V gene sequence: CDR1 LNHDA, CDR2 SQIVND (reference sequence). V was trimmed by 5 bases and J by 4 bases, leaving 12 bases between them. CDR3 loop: CASSRLRTYNEQFF. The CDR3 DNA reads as TGTGCCAGTAGTCGACTGCGAACATACAATGAGCAGTTCTTC. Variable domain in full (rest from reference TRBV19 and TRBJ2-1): DGGITQSPKYLFRKEGQNVTLSCEQNLNHDAMYWYRQDPGQGLRLIYYSQIVNDFQKGDIAEGYSVSREKKESFPLTVTSAQKNPTAFYLCASSRLRTYNEQFFGPGTRLTVL.

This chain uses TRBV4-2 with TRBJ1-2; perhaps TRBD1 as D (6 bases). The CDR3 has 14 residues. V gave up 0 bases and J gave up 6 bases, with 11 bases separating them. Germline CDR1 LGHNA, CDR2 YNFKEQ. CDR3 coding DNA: TGTGCCAGCAGCCAAGACCAGTCAGGGGATGGCTACACCTTC. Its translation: CASSQDQSGDGYTF.

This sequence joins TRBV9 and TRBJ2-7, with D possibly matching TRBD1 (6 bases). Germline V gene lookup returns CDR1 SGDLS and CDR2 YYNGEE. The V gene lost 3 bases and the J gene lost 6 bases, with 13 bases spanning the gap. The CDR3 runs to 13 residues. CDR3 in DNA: TGTGCCAGCAGCGGCCAACAGGGATTCGAGCAGTACTTC. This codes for CASSGQQGFEQYF.

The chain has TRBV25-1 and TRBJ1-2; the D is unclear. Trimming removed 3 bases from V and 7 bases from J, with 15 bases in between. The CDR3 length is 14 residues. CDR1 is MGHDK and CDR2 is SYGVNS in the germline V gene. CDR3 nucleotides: TGTGCCAGCAGTGAGGCCACCCGTCCGGGTGGCTACACCTTC. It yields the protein CASSEATRPGGYTF.

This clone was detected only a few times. Here the CDR3 reads CASSLRQKPSSGNTIYF. The CDR3 coding sequence is TGTGCCAGCAGCCTAAGACAGAAACCTTCATCTGGAAACACCATATATTTT. The V and J genes are TRBV9 and TRBJ1-3; tentative D call: TRBD1 (5 bases). Per germline, CDR1 SGDLS and CDR2 YYNGEE. V was trimmed by 4 bases and J by 1 base, leaving 18 bases between them. The CDR3 length is 17 residues. The entire variable domain, with the rest obtained from reference TRBV9 and TRBJ1-3, is as follows: DSGVTQTPKHLITATGQRVTLRCSPRSGDLSVYWYQQSLDQGLQFLIQYYNGEERAKGNILERFSAQQFPDLHSELNLSSLELGDSALYFCASSLRQKPSSGNTIYFGEGSWLTVV.

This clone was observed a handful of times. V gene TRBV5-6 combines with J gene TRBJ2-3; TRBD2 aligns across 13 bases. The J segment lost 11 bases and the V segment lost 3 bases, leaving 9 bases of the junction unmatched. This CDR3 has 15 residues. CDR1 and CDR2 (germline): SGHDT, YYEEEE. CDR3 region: CASSSLAGGPLWQYF. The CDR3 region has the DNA TGTGCCAGCAGCTCACTAGCGGGGGGGCCCCTATGGCAGTATTTT.

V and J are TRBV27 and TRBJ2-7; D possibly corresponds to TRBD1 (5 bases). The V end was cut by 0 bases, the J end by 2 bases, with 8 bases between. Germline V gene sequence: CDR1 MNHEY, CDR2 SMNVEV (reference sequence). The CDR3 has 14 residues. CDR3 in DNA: TGTGCCAGCAGTTTATCAGGGGTCCCCTACGAGCAGTACTTC. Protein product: CASSLSGVPYEQYF.